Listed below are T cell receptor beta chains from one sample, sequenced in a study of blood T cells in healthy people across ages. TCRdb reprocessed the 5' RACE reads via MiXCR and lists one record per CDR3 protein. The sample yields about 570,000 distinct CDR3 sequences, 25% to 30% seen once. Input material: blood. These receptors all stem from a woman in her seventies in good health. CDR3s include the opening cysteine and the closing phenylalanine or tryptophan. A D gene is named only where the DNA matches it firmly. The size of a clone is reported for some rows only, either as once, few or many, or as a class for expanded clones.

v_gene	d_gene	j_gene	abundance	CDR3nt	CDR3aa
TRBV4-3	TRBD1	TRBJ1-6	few	TGCGCCAGCAGCCCTAATAGGGAGGGGGCATCGGGTTCACCCCTCCACTTT	CASSPNREGASGSPLHF
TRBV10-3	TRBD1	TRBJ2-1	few	TGTGCCATCAGTGGGGCAGGGGGTAATAATGAGCAGTTCTTC	CAISGAGGNNEQFF
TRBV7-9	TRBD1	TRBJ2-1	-	TGTGCCAGCAGCTTATCTGTGGGACAGGGCCCCTACAATGAGCAGTTCTTC	CASSLSVGQGPYNEQFF
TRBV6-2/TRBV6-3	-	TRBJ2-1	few	TGTGCCAGCAGTTACTCCGGGGCCTTCAATGAGCAGTTCTTC	CASSYSGAFNEQFF
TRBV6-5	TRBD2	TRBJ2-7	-	TGTGCCAGCAGAACTCCGGGACTAGCTTCGTACGAGCAGTACTTC	CASRTPGLASYEQYF
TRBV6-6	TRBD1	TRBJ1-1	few	TGTGCCAGCAGTTATACGGGACAGCTGAACACTGAAGCTTTCTTT	CASSYTGQLNTEAFF
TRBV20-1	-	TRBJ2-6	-	TGCAGTGCTATGACCGGGGGCTCTGGGGCCAACGTCCTGACTTTC	CSAMTGGSGANVLTF
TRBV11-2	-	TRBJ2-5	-	TGTGCCAGCAGCTTCGGGACAATGGAGACCCAGTACTTC	CASSFGTMETQYF
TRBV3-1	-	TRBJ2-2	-	TGTGCCAGCAGCGGTATACGGAACACCGGGGAGCTGTTTTTT	CASSGIRNTGELFF
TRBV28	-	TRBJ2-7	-	TGTGCCAGCACTGCCTCCTACGAGCAGTACTTC	CASTASYEQYF
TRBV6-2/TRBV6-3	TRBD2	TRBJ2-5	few	TGTGCCAGCAGACGTGCGACTAGCGGGGTCCAAGAGACCCAGTACTTC	CASRRATSGVQETQYF
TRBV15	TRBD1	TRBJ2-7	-	TGTGCCACCAGGCACAGGGGCGCCTACGAGCAGTACTTC	CATRHRGAYEQYF
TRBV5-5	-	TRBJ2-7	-	TGTGCCAGCAGCTTGGAGGGGGGGGCCCCCTACGAGCAGTACTTC	CASSLEGGAPYEQYF
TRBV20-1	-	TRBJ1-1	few	TGCAGTGCTAGCAAAAGGGGTTGGAGCACTGAAGCTTTCTTT	CSASKRGWSTEAFF
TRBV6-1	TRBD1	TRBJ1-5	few	TGTGCCAGCAGTCCCGGGACAGGGGGCGGATTCAATCAGCCCCAGCATTTT	CASSPGTGGGFNQPQHF
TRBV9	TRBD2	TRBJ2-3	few	TGTGCCAGCAGCGTGACTAGCGAGGGGGGCACAGATACGCAGTATTTT	CASSVTSEGGTDTQYF
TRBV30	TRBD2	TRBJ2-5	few	TGTGCCTGGAGTGTAGGGCGTAGCGGGGGGCTTCAAGAGACCCCGTACTTC	CAWSVGRSGGLQETPYF
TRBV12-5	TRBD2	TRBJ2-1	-	TGTGCTAGTGGTTTTCCAGCGGGGGGTGGCAATGAGCAGTTCTTC	CASGFPAGGGNEQFF
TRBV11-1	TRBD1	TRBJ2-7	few	TGTGCCAGCAGCACCGGGACAGGGATACACGAGCAGTACTTC	CASSTGTGIHEQYF
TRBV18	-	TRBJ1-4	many	TGTGCCAGCTCACCACCCGGTATCGGCAGTTATCTTGAAAAACTGTTTTTT	CASSPPGIGSYLEKLFF
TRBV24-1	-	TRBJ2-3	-	TGTGCCACCTCCTACTCCACAGATACGCAGTATTTT	CATSYSTDTQYF
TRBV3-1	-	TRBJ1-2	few	TGTGCCAGCAGCCAAGTAGGTAGCGGATATGGCTACACCTTC	CASSQVGSGYGYTF
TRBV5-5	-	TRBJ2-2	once	TGTGCCAGCAGCTTGGAATATATTCCGGGGGAGCTGTTTTTT	CASSLEYIPGELFF
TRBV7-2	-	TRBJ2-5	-	TGTGCCAGCGGCGAAGATGGGCGGGGACAAGAGACCCAGTACTTC	CASGEDGRGQETQYF
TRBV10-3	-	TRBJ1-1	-	TGTGCCATCAGAGACATTAGGGGGGACCGTGGCACTGAAGCTTTCTTT	CAIRDIRGDRGTEAFF
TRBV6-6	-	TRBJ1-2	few	TGTGCCAGCAGGTTACTAGAGGACTCCCGGGGCTACACCTTC	CASRLLEDSRGYTF
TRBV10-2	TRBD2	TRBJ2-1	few	TGCGCCAGTGTACGGGGGGGAGCTCACAATGAGCAGTTCTTC	CASVRGGAHNEQFF
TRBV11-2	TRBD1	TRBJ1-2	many	TGTGCCAGCAGTCATTGGTCGGGGACAGGGGCTAACTATGGCTACACCTTC	CASSHWSGTGANYGYTF
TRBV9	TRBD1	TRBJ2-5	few	TGTGCCAGCAGCGCTACCGGGACAGGGGGTCCGGGTGAGGGCCAGTACTTC	CASSATGTGGPGEGQYF
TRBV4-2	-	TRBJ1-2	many	TGTGCCAGCAGCCAAGGTTTAGACTACGGCTACACCTTC	CASSQGLDYGYTF
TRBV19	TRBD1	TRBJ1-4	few	TGTGCCAGTAGAGACAGGGGATCGGGTAATGAAAAACTGTTTTTT	CASRDRGSGNEKLFF
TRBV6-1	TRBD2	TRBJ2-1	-	TGTGCCAGCAGTCCCCTAGGTGGGGGGGCCTACAATGAGCAGTTCTTC	CASSPLGGGAYNEQFF
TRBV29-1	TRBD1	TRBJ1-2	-	TGCAGCGTTGTACAGGGGAACTATGGCTACACCTTC	CSVVQGNYGYTF
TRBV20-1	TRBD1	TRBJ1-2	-	TGCAGTGCCATTAAACAGTCAGGGGGCCTTGGCTACACCTTC	CSAIKQSGGLGYTF
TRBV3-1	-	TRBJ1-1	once	TGTGCCAGCAGCCAAGCCCCTCGGACTGAAGCTTTCTTT	CASSQAPRTEAFF
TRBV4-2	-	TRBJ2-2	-	TGTGCCAGCAGCCAAGATGGGCAGAACACCGGGGAGCTGTTTTTT	CASSQDGQNTGELFF
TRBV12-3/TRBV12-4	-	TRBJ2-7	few	TGTGCCAGCACCTGGCAGGGTAAGGGTGAGCAGTACTTC	CASTWQGKGEQYF
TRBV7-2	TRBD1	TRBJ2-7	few	TGTGCCAGCAGCCCTCGAGGGACAGGGGACGAGCAGTACTTC	CASSPRGTGDEQYF
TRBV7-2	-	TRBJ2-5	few	TGTGCCAGCTCTTTGAACCGGGGCTCTGGGGAGACCCAGTACTTC	CASSLNRGSGETQYF
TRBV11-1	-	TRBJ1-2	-	TGTGCCAGCGCCCCGGGGCCGGACTATGGCTACACCTTC	CASAPGPDYGYTF
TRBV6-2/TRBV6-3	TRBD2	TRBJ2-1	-	TGTGCCAGCAGAGGGACTAGTAGCAATGAGCAGTTCTTC	CASRGTSSNEQFF
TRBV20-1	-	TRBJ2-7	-	TGCAGTGCTATTAAGTGGGAGAGCTCCTACGAGCAGTACTTC	CSAIKWESSYEQYF
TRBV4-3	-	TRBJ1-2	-	TGCGCCAGCAGCCAGGAGACCCAACTGGGCGGCTACACCTTC	CASSQETQLGGYTF
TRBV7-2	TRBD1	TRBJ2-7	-	TGTGCCAGCAGCTTAGGGACAGGTCACGCCCGGGTCTACGAGCAGTACTTC	CASSLGTGHARVYEQYF
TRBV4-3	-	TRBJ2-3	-	TGCGCCAGCAGCCAAGATCTAGGGGGGGGAGCCACAGATACGCAGTATTTT	CASSQDLGGGATDTQYF
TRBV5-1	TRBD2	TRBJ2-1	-	TGCGCCAGCAGCTCCTCCGGGGGGGGGCTTCACAATGAGCAGTTCTTC	CASSSSGGGLHNEQFF
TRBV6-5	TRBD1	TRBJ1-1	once	TGTGCCAGCAGTTATTCCGGGACAGGGGAAGCTTTCTTT	CASSYSGTGEAFF
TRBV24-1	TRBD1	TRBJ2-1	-	TGTGCCACCAGTGATCGACGCTCCCGGGACAGCGATGAGCAGTTCTTC	CATSDRRSRDSDEQFF
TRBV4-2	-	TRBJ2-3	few	TGTGCCAGCAGCCAAGAGCGCCCCTCGGACAGTCGGATCCCAGATACGCAGTATTTT	CASSQERPSDSRIPDTQYF
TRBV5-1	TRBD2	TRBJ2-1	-	TGCGCCAGCAGCTTGTTCCCACTAGCGGGGGTGGGAAGCAATGAGCAGTTCTTC	CASSLFPLAGVGSNEQFF
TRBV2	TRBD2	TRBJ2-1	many	TGTGCCAGCAGAAGGACTAGCGGGGGTTACAATGAGCAGTTCTTC	CASRRTSGGYNEQFF
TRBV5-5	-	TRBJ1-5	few	TGTGCCAGCAGCTTGGCCATGGGAGGTCAGCCCCAGCATTTT	CASSLAMGGQPQHF
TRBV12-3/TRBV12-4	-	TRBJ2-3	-	TGTGCCAGCAGGTCACAGGAAACTAGCACAGATACGCAGTATTTT	CASRSQETSTDTQYF
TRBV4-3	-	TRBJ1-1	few	TGCGCCAGCAGCCGAGAAGAACCGAGGGACACTGAAGCTTTCTTT	CASSREEPRDTEAFF
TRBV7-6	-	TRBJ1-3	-	TGTGCCAGCAGCTGGGAAACGGGTTTCTTCTCTGGAAACACCATATATTTT	CASSWETGFFSGNTIYF
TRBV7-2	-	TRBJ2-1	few	TGTGCCAGCAGCGATTTTAGGGGGGCGGAGGATGAGCAGTTCTTC	CASSDFRGAEDEQFF
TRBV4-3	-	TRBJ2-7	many	TGCGCCAGCAGCCAAGATAGAACCTACGAGCAGTACTTC	CASSQDRTYEQYF